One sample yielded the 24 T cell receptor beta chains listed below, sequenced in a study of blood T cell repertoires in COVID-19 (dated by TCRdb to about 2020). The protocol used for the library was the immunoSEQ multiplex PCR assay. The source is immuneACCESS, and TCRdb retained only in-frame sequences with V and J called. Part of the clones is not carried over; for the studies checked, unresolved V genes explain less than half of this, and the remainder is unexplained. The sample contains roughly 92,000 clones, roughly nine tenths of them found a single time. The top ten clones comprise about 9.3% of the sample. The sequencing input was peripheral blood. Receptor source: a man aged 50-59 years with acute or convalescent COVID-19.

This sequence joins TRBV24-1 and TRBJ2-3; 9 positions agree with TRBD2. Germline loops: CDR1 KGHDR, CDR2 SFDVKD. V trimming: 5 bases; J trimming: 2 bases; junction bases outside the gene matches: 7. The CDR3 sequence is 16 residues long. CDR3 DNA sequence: TGTGCCACCAGTGTTTCGGCTAGCGGGGTCACAGATACGCAGTATTTT. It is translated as CATSVSASGVTDTQYF.

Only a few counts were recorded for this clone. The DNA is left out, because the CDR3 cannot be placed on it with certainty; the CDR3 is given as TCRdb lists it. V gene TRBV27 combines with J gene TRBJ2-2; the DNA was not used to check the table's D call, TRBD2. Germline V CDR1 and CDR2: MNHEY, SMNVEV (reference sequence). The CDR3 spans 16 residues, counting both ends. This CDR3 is CASSLGTGLPDGELFF.

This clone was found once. CDR3 nucleotide sequence: TGCAGCGTTTGGACAGGACTGAACACTGAAGCTTTCTTT. Translation gives CSVWTGLNTEAFF. The chain is built from TRBV29-1 and TRBJ1-1; the match to TRBD1 covers 7 bases. Germline V gene lookup returns CDR1 SQVTM and CDR2 ANQGSEA. This CDR3 contains 13 residues. Trimming at V came to 5 bases and at J to 0 bases, leaving 3 bases not matched to a gene.

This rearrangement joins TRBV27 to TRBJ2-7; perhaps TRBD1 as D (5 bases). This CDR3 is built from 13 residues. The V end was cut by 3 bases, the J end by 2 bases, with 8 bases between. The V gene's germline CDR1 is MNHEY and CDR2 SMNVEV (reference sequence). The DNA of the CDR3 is TGTGCCAGCAGTTTGCGACAGACCTACGAGCAGTACTTC. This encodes CASSLRQTYEQYF.

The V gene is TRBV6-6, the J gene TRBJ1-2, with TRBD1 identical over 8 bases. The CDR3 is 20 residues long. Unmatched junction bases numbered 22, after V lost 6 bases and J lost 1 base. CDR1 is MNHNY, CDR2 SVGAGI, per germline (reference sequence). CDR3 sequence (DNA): TGTGCCAGCAGCTCCCTTGGGTCCGAGACAGGGGATTTCGTTAACTATGGCTACACCTTC. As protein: CASSSLGSETGDFVNYGYTF.

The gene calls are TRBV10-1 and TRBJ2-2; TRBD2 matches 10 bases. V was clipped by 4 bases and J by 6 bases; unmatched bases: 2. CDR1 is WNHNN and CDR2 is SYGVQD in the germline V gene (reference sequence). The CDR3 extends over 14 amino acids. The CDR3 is CASSASGRAGELFF. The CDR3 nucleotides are TGCGCCAGCAGTGCTAGCGGGAGAGCCGGGGAGCTGTTTTTT.

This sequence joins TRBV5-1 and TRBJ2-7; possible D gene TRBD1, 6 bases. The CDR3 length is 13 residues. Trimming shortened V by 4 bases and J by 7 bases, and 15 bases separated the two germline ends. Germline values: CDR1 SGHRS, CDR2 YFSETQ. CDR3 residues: CASSVGQRVEQYF. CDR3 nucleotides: TGCGCCAGCAGCGTAGGACAGAGAGTGGAGCAGTACTTC. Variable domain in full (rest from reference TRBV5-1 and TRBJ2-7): KAGVTQTPRYLIKTRGQQVTLSCSPISGHRSVSWYQQTPGQGLQFLFEYFSETQRNKGNFPGRFSGRQFSNSRSEMNVSTLELGDSALYLCASSVGQRVEQYFGPGTRLTVT.

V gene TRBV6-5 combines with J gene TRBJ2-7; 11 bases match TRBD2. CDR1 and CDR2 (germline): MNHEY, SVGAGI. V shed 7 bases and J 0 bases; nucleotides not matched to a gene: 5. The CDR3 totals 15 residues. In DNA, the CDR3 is TGTGCCAGCACCCCCGGACTAGCGGGCTCCTACGAGCAGTACTTC. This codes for CASTPGLAGSYEQYF.

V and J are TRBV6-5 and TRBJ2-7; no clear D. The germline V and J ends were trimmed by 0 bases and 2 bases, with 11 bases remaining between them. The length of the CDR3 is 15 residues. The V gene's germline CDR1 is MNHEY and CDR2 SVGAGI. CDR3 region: CASSYSPSTAYEQYF. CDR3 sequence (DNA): TGTGCCAGCAGTTACTCTCCCTCCACGGCCTACGAGCAGTACTTC.

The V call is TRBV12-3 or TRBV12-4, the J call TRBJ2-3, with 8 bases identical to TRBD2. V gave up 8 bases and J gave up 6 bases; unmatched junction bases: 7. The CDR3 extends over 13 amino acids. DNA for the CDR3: TGTGCCAGCCGGGGGGGGGAGGTGGATACGCAGTATTTT. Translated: CASRGGEVDTQYF.

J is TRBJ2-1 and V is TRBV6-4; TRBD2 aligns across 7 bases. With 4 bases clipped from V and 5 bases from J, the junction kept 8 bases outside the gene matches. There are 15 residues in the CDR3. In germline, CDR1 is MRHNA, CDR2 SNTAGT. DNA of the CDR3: TGTGCCAGCAGTGCCTCGGGTCTAGCGGACAATGAGCAGTTCTTC. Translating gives CASSASGLADNEQFF.

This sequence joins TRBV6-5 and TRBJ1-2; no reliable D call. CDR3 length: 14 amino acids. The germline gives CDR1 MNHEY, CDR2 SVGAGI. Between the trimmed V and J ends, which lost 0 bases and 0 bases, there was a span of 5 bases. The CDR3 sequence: CASSYSNSNYGYTF. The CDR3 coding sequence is TGTGCCAGCAGTTACTCGAACTCTAACTATGGCTACACCTTC.

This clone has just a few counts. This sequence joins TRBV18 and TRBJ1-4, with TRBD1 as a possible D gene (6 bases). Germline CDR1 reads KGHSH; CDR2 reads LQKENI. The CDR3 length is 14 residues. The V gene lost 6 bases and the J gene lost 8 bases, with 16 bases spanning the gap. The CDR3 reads CASSAQRGAEKLFF. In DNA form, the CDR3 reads TGTGCCAGCTCCGCCCAGCGGGGGGCCGAAAAACTGTTTTTT.

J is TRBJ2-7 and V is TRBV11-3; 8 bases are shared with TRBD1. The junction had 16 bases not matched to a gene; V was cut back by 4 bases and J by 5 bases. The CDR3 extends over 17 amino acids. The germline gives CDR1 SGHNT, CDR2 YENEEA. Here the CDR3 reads CASSSSPRQGAPHEQYF. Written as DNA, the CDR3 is TGTGCCAGCAGCTCCAGCCCTAGGCAGGGGGCTCCCCACGAGCAGTACTTC.

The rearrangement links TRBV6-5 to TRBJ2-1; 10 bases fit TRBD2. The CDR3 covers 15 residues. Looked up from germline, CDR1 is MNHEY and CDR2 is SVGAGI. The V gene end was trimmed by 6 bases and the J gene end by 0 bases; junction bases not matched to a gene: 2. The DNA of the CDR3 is TGTGCCAGCAGAACTAGCGGGGCCTCCTACAATGAGCAGTTCTTC. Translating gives CASRTSGASYNEQFF.

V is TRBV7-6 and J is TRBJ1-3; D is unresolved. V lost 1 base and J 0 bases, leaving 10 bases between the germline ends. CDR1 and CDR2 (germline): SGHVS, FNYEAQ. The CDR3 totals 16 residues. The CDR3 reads CASSLVGGSSGNTIYF. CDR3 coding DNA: TGTGCCAGCAGCTTAGTAGGAGGATCCTCTGGAAACACCATATATTTT. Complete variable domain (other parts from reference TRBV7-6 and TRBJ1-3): GAGVSQSPRYKVTKRGQDVALRCDPISGHVSLYWYRQALGQGPEFLTYFNYEAQQDKSGLPNDRFSAERPEGSISTLTIQRTEQRDSAMYRCASSLVGGSSGNTIYFGEGSWLTVV.

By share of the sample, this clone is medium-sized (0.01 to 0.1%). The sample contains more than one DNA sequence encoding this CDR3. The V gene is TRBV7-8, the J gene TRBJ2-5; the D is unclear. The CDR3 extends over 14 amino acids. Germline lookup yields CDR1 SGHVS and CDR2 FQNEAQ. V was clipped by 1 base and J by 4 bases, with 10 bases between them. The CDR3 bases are TGTGCCAGCAGCTTAGTAGCAGTGACAGAGACCCAGTACTTC. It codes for CASSLVAVTETQYF.

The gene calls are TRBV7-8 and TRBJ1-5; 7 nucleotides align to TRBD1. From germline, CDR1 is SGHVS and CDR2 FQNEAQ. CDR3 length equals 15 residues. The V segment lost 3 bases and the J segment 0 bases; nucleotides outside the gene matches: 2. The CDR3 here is CASSFGTDSNQPQHF. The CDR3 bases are TGTGCCAGCAGCTTCGGGACAGATAGCAATCAGCCCCAGCATTTT.

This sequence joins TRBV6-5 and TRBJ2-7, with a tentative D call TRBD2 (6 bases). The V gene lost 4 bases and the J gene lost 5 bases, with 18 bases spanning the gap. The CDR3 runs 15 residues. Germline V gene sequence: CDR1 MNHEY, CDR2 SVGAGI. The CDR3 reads CASSWGVVGTNEQYF. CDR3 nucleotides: TGTGCCAGCAGTTGGGGGGTAGTGGGAACCAACGAGCAGTACTTC.

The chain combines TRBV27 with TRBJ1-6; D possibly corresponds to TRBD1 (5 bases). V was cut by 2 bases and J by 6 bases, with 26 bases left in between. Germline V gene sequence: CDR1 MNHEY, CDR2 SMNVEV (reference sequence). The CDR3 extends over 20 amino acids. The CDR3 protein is CASSLRYPASAGGINSPLHF. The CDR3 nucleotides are TGTGCCAGCAGTTTACGATACCCGGCCAGCGCCGGGGGGATTAATTCACCCCTCCACTTT.

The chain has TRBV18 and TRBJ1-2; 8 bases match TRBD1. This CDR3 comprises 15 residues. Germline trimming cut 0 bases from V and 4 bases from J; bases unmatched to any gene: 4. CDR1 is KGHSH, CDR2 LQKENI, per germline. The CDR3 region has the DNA TGTGCCAGCTCACCACCGACAGGGGCTCGCTATGGCTACACCTTC. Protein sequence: CASSPPTGARYGYTF.

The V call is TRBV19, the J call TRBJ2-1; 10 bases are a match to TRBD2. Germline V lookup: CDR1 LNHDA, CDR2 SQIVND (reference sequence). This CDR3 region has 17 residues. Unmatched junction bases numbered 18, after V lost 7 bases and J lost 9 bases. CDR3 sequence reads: CASTLDLPSGSRGEQFF. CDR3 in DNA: TGTGCCAGTACCTTAGATCTCCCTAGCGGGAGTCGTGGTGAGCAGTTCTTC.

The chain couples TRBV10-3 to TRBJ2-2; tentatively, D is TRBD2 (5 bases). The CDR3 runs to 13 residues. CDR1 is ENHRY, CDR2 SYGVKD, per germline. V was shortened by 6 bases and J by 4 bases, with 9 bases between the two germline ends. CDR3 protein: CAISGEGTGELFF. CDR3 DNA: TGTGCCATCAGCGGAGAGGGCACCGGGGAGCTGTTTTTT.

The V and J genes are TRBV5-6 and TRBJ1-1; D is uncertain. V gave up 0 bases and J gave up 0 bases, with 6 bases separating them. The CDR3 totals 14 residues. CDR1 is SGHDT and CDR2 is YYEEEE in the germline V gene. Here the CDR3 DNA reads TGTGCCAGCAGCTTGGGGTCAGTGAACACTGAAGCTTTCTTT. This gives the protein CASSLGSVNTEAFF.